Listed below are T cell receptor beta chains from one sample, sequenced in a study of shared clonotypes between healthy human individuals. The protocol was immunoSEQ multiplex PCR, while the TCRdb copy is restricted to in-frame clones and leaves out a portion. The sample carries 1.6 million or so clones, roughly 96% recorded once. The sequenced sample was naive CD4+ T cells sorted from blood. All receptors derive from a man under 40 in good health. Both conserved end residues are part of each CDR3. The D gene is left open where the match is weak. Clone size is not always given. Where it is, it says once, few, many or a class for expanded clones.

cdr3_length: 17
v_call: TRBV7-9
clone_size: .
j_call: TRBJ2-1
d_call: TRBD2
cdr3_nt: TGTGCCAGCAGCTTCGGAGCACTAGCGGGAGAGGACAATGAGCAGTTCTTC
cdr3_aa: CASSFGALAGEDNEQFF

cdr3_length: 17
v_call: TRBV7-8
clone_size: .
j_call: TRBJ2-7
d_call: TRBD2
cdr3_nt: TGTGCCAGCAGCTTCCGAGGCGGAGGACTAGCTCGATCCGAGCAGTACTTC
cdr3_aa: CASSFRGGGLARSEQYF

cdr3_length: 15
v_call: TRBV6-5
clone_size: few
j_call: TRBJ1-2
d_call: .
cdr3_nt: TGTGCCAGCAGCAAGGTTGGGGGGCGAAGCTATGGCTACACCTTC
cdr3_aa: CASSKVGGRSYGYTF

cdr3_length: 15
v_call: TRBV11-2
clone_size: .
j_call: TRBJ2-7
d_call: .
cdr3_nt: TGTGCCAGCAGCTTAAGGCAGGTGAACTCCTACGAGCAGTACTTC
cdr3_aa: CASSLRQVNSYEQYF

cdr3_length: 13
v_call: TRBV18
clone_size: .
j_call: TRBJ2-7
d_call: TRBD1
cdr3_nt: TGTGCCAGCTCACCAACAGGGGGCTACGAGCAGTACTTC
cdr3_aa: CASSPTGGYEQYF

cdr3_length: 16
v_call: TRBV18
clone_size: .
j_call: TRBJ2-3
d_call: TRBD2
cdr3_nt: TGTGCCAGCTCACCAGCTAGCGGGAGCGGTAGAGATACGCAGTATTTT
cdr3_aa: CASSPASGSGRDTQYF

cdr3_length: 15
v_call: TRBV27
clone_size: .
j_call: TRBJ2-5
d_call: TRBD2
cdr3_nt: TGTGCCAGCAGCTTTAGCGGGAGGCATCAAGAGACCCAGTACTTC
cdr3_aa: CASSFSGRHQETQYF

cdr3_length: 14
v_call: TRBV10-3
clone_size: .
j_call: TRBJ1-5
d_call: .
cdr3_nt: TGTGCCATCAGTACCGGGACGAGCAATCAGCCCCAGCATTTT
cdr3_aa: CAISTGTSNQPQHF

cdr3_length: 14
v_call: TRBV13
clone_size: .
j_call: TRBJ2-1
d_call: .
cdr3_nt: TGTGCCAGCAGCTTGGTGGGGATTTACAATGAGCAGTTCTTC
cdr3_aa: CASSLVGIYNEQFF

cdr3_length: 13
v_call: TRBV18
clone_size: .
j_call: TRBJ2-3
d_call: .
cdr3_nt: TGTGCCAGCTCACCTCCCAGCACAGATACGCAGTATTTT
cdr3_aa: CASSPPSTDTQYF

cdr3_length: 17
v_call: TRBV5-4
clone_size: .
j_call: TRBJ2-7
d_call: TRBD1
cdr3_nt: TGTGCCAGCAGCTTGGGGTTGGACAGGGCCTACTCCTACGAGCAGTACTTC
cdr3_aa: CASSLGLDRAYSYEQYF

cdr3_length: 15
v_call: TRBV7-9
clone_size: once
j_call: TRBJ1-2
d_call: .
cdr3_nt: TGTGCCAGCAGTTACAGGGAACAGAGTTTATATGGTATCGCCTTC
cdr3_aa: CASSYREQSLYGIAF

cdr3_length: 13
v_call: TRBV5-1
clone_size: .
j_call: TRBJ2-2
d_call: .
cdr3_nt: TGCGCCAGCAGCTTGGACCACACCGGGGAGCTGTTTTTT
cdr3_aa: CASSLDHTGELFF

cdr3_length: 12
v_call: TRBV7-2
clone_size: .
j_call: TRBJ2-1
d_call: .
cdr3_nt: TGTGCCAGCAGCTTAACAATGCGGGAGCAGTTCTTC
cdr3_aa: CASSLTMREQFF

cdr3_length: 15
v_call: TRBV19
clone_size: .
j_call: TRBJ2-1
d_call: .
cdr3_nt: TGTGCCAGTGCTACAGCCGGGGGTTCCTACAATGAGCAGTTCTTC
cdr3_aa: CASATAGGSYNEQFF

cdr3_length: 18
v_call: TRBV7-2
clone_size: .
j_call: TRBJ2-1
d_call: TRBD2
cdr3_nt: TGTGCCAGCAGCCGTACTAGCGGGACGATTCGTTCCTACAATGAGCAGTTCTTC
cdr3_aa: CASSRTSGTIRSYNEQFF

cdr3_length: 15
v_call: TRBV7-2
clone_size: .
j_call: TRBJ1-1
d_call: .
cdr3_nt: TGTGCCAGCAGCGCCGTCGGGGGCGCTAGGACTGAAGCTTTCTTT
cdr3_aa: CASSAVGGARTEAFF

cdr3_length: 14
v_call: TRBV28
clone_size: once
j_call: TRBJ2-1
d_call: .
cdr3_nt: TGTGCCAGTGCTGTAGGGGGAGGATTCAATGAGCAGTTCTTC
cdr3_aa: CASAVGGGFNEQFF

cdr3_length: 17
v_call: TRBV5-6
clone_size: .
j_call: TRBJ1-2
d_call: TRBD1
cdr3_nt: TGTGCCAGCAGCACCGGGGACAGCCCCACAGTCCAAGGAGGCTACACCTTC
cdr3_aa: CASSTGDSPTVQGGYTF

cdr3_length: 15
v_call: TRBV7-2
clone_size: .
j_call: TRBJ1-1
d_call: .
cdr3_nt: TGTGCCAGCAGCTTAGGGAGGTGGACGAACACTGAAGCTTTCTTT
cdr3_aa: CASSLGRWTNTEAFF

cdr3_length: 16
v_call: TRBV28
clone_size: .
j_call: TRBJ2-3
d_call: TRBD2
cdr3_nt: TGTGCCAGCAGTTTCCCCCTAGCGGGAGGAACAGATACGCAGTATTTT
cdr3_aa: CASSFPLAGGTDTQYF

cdr3_length: 15
v_call: TRBV5-1
clone_size: .
j_call: TRBJ2-3
d_call: .
cdr3_nt: TGCGCCAGCGCCGACGTAGTAGACCAAGCAGATACGCAGTATTTT
cdr3_aa: CASADVVDQADTQYF

cdr3_length: 14
v_call: TRBV5-5
clone_size: .
j_call: TRBJ1-5
d_call: .
cdr3_nt: TGTGCCAGCAGCTTGGAGGGCAACAATCAGCCCCAGCATTTT
cdr3_aa: CASSLEGNNQPQHF

cdr3_length: 11
v_call: TRBV5-6
clone_size: .
j_call: TRBJ2-5
d_call: .
cdr3_nt: TGTGCCAGCAGCTTACTAGAGACCCAGTACTTC
cdr3_aa: CASSLLETQYF

cdr3_length: 14
v_call: TRBV10-3
clone_size: .
j_call: TRBJ2-3
d_call: .
cdr3_nt: TGTGCCACCCGACCGAGCGCTAGCACAGATACGCAGTATTTT
cdr3_aa: CATRPSASTDTQYF